These T cell receptor beta chains were read from a single sample in a study of CD8+ T cells in alopecia areata. Using immunoSEQ multiplex PCR, the repertoire was profiled, and TCRdb retains in-frame clones only, with some absent. The repertoire holds about 140,000 clones, with 80% to 90% as singletons. This specimen consisted of CD8+ T cells sorted from blood, obtained at week 4, from a patient treated with tofacitinib. The receptors stem from a human donor with alopecia areata. Both conserved end residues are part of each CDR3. D genes are given only for firm matches.

v_call,j_call,d_call,cdr3_aa
TRBV20-1,TRBJ2-3,NA,CSARFVDTQYF
TRBV5-6,TRBJ1-4,NA,CASSYGTVNEKLFF
TRBV27,TRBJ1-2,TRBD1,CASRTGATGYTF
TRBV5-1,TRBJ2-1,NA,CASSLIGGQEGQFF
TRBV27,TRBJ2-4,TRBD1,CASSIGQGLAKNIQYF
TRBV7-2,TRBJ2-7,TRBD2,CASSSTSGGPSYEQYF
TRBV30,TRBJ1-1,NA,CAWSSQGRGAFF
TRBV9,TRBJ2-5,NA,CASNDGGGKETQYF
TRBV4-1,TRBJ1-2,NA,CASSQEMAENYGYTF
TRBV5-1,TRBJ1-1,NA,CASSGSGEAFF
TRBV7-9,TRBJ2-2,NA,CASSAGTAVDPTGELFF
TRBV13,TRBJ2-3,NA,CASSYTDTQYF
TRBV7-9,TRBJ1-5,NA,CASSSTRGQPQHF
TRBV4-2,TRBJ2-1,TRBD2,CASSQDREPASGDNEQFF
TRBV7-2,TRBJ2-5,NA,CASSLEVRGWETQYF
TRBV19,TRBJ2-1,NA,CASSRAPGEQFF
TRBV27,TRBJ2-1,TRBD1,CASSAPGQGYNEQFF
TRBV18,TRBJ2-5,NA,CASSPPSSETQYF
TRBV6-5,TRBJ2-3,NA,CASSHRADTDTQYF
TRBV10-2,TRBJ1-5,NA,CASSAFFGSSNQPQHF
TRBV4-1,TRBJ2-6,TRBD1,CASSGQGAAGANVLTF
TRBV14,TRBJ1-6,NA,CASSHSSNYNSPLHF
TRBV5-1,TRBJ2-7,NA,CASSPQGFLYEQYF